The rows below give T cell receptor beta chains drawn from one sample of a study of immune evolution from preneoplasia to lung adenocarcinoma. Clones were read by immunoSEQ multiplex PCR, and TCRdb kept only the in-frame ones, dropping some. The sample records some 5,000 clones, 81% being singletons. Specimen: FFPE adjacent normal lung tissue. The receptor source for this set is a donor of 70 years or more with lung adenocarcinoma. Each CDR3 is given with its conserved first and last residue. A D gene is named only where the DNA matches it firmly. Rows may omit the clone size; those that give it use once, few, many or a size class.

NA,TRBJ2-5,TRBV6-1,NA,TGTGCCAGCAGTGAGGTACAGCAAGAGACCCAGTACTTC,CASSEVQQETQYF
NA,TRBJ1-2,TRBV28,NA,TGTGCCAGCAGTTCATGGGGCGGTGGCTACACCTTC,CASSSWGGGYTF
NA,TRBJ2-3,TRBV6-4,TRBD1,TGTGCCAGCAGCCCGACAGGGGTCACAGATACGCAGTATTTT,CASSPTGVTDTQYF
NA,TRBJ2-1,TRBV7-9,TRBD1,TGTGCCAGCAATCCCCCATTAGGACAGGGTGGTGAGCAGTTCTTC,CASNPPLGQGGEQFF
NA,TRBJ2-6,TRBV23-1,NA,TGCGCCAGCAGTCAATCGCGGGGGCGGAAGGGCTCTGGGGCCAACGTCCTGACTTTC,CASSQSRGRKGSGANVLTF
large,TRBJ2-1,TRBV7-3,NA,TGTGCCAGCAGCCTTAGCCCTCGCTGGGGTGAGCAGTTCTTC,CASSLSPRWGEQFF
NA,TRBJ2-7,TRBV6-1,TRBD1,TGTGCCAGCAGTGGTCCCGGGACAGACTCCTACGAGCAGTACTTC,CASSGPGTDSYEQYF
NA,TRBJ2-7,TRBV4-1,NA,TGCGCCAGCAGCCCCTCCCCCAGGGGTCAAACCTACGAGCAGTACTTC,CASSPSPRGQTYEQYF
NA,TRBJ2-7,TRBV5-1,NA,TGCGCCAGCAGCTTGACTAGCAGCTACGAGCAGTACTTC,CASSLTSSYEQYF
NA,TRBJ2-7,TRBV5-1,TRBD2,TGCGCCAGCAGCTTGGAAGGGACTAGAGACGAGCAGTACTTC,CASSLEGTRDEQYF
NA,TRBJ1-5,TRBV7-9,TRBD1,TGTGCCAGCAGCTTGGGGACAGGGTCGGGCAATCAGCCCCAGCATTTT,CASSLGTGSGNQPQHF
NA,TRBJ1-1,TRBV19,NA,TGTGCCAGTAACGTGGACAACACTGAAGCTTTCTTT,CASNVDNTEAFF
few,TRBJ2-1,TRBV6-1,TRBD2,TGTGCCAGTGGACTAGGGGACAATGAGCAGTTCTTC,CASGLGDNEQFF
NA,TRBJ1-1,TRBV5-1,NA,TGCGCCAGCAGCTTGGACCTGAACACTGAAGCTTTCTTT,CASSLDLNTEAFF
NA,TRBJ2-3,TRBV9,NA,TGTGCCAGCAGCGTAGTTACGCAACCTGACGAGGATACGCAGTATTTT,CASSVVTQPDEDTQYF
NA,TRBJ2-7,TRBV28,TRBD2,TGTGCCAGCAGCCTATCTAGCGGACCGCCCTACGAGCAGTACTTC,CASSLSSGPPYEQYF
NA,TRBJ1-3,TRBV6-6,NA,TGTGCCAGCAGTGCAGACTTCGAAGCAGGAAACACCATATATTTT,CASSADFEAGNTIYF
NA,TRBJ1-1,TRBV9,NA,TGTGCCAGCAGCATGACGACGGGGACTGAAGCTTTCTTT,CASSMTTGTEAFF
NA,TRBJ2-3,TRBV5-4,TRBD2,TGTGCCAGCAGCTACAGAACGTCAACTAGCGGGCAGGCAGATACGCAGTATTTT,CASSYRTSTSGQADTQYF
NA,TRBJ2-4,TRBV5-1,NA,TGCGCCAGCAGCTGGGGCGATGTAGCCAAAAACATTCAGTACTTC,CASSWGDVAKNIQYF
NA,TRBJ2-2,TRBV29-1,TRBD1,TGCAGCGCCAAGTCTCCGGGACAGGGCACCGGGGAGCTGTTTTTT,CSAKSPGQGTGELFF
NA,TRBJ2-5,TRBV7-2,NA,TGTGCCAGCAGCTTCCGGGTCGGGGAGACCCAGTACTTC,CASSFRVGETQYF
few,TRBJ2-5,TRBV7-2,NA,TGTGCCAGCAGCCTCAGTAGGGGGGCGGGTGTGAGTGAGACCCAGTACTTC,CASSLSRGAGVSETQYF
NA,TRBJ2-2,TRBV4-1,NA,TGCGCCAGCAGCCAAGTGGCAGGGACAAACACCGGGGAGCTGTTTTTT,CASSQVAGTNTGELFF
NA,TRBJ1-1,TRBV5-4,NA,TGTGCCAGCAGCCGGCGCCAGGACACTGAAGCTTTCTTT,CASSRRQDTEAFF